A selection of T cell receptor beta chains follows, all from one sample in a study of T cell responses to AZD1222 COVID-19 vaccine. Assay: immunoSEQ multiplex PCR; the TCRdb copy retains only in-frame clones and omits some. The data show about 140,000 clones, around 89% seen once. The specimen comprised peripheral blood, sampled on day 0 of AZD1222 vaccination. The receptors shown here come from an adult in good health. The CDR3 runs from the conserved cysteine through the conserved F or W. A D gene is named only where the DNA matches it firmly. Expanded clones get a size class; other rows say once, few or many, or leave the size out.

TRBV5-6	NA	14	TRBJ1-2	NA	TGTGCCAGCAGCTTTCCCCAGGGGAACTATGGCTACACCTTC	CASSFPQGNYGYTF
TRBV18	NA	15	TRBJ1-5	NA	TGTGCCAGCTCAGGGGACGTGAAGGGCAATCAGCCCCAGCATTTT	CASSGDVKGNQPQHF
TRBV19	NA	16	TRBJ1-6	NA	TGTGCCAGTAGTCCCCACCGGGCAGGCTGGCCTGCACCCCTCCACTTT	CASSPHRAGWPAPLHF
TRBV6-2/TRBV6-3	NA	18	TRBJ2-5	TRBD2	TGTGCCAGCAGTTACGGCGGACTAGCTGGGGCGTTCGCGGAGACCCAGTACTTC	CASSYGGLAGAFAETQYF
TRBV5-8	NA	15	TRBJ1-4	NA	TGTGCCAGCAGCTGGAAAGGGGGACCTAATGAAAAACTGTTTTTT	CASSWKGGPNEKLFF
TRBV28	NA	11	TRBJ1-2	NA	TGTGCCAGCAGCGGGAACTATGGCTACACCTTC	CASSGNYGYTF
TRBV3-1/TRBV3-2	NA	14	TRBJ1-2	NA	TGTGCCAGCAGCCAAGATAGCGCAGCAAGCGGCTACACCTTC	CASSQDSAASGYTF
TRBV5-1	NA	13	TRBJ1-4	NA	TGCGCCAGCAGTTTAGGAGGGAATGAAAAACTGTTTTTT	CASSLGGNEKLFF
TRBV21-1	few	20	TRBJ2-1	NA	TGTGCCAGCAGCAAGGAGAGGGGAATACCCGGGACAGGGGAAGGCAATGAGCAGTTCTTC	CASSKERGIPGTGEGNEQFF
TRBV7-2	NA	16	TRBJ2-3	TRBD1	TGTGCCAGCAGCTACCCGGGACAGGGGTCCGCAGATACGCAGTATTTT	CASSYPGQGSADTQYF
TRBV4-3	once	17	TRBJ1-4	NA	TGCGCCAGCAGCCAAGGCAACGCTGCAAATACTAATGAAAAACTGTTTTTT	CASSQGNAANTNEKLFF
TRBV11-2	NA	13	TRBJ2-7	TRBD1	TGTGCCAGCAGCTTGGACAGGGCCTACGAGCAGTACTTC	CASSLDRAYEQYF
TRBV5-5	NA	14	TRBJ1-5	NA	TGTGCCAGCAGCTTGGGGGCTGGTAATCAGCCCCAGCATTTT	CASSLGAGNQPQHF
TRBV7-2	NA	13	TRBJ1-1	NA	TGTGCCAGCAGCGCCGGAATGAACACTGAAGCTTTCTTT	CASSAGMNTEAFF
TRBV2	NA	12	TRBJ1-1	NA	TGTGCCAGGGGGGGCAGCCCGGAGGAAGCTTTCTTT	CARGGSPEEAFF
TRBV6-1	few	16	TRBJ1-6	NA	TGTGCCAGCAGTGGGGGGCCGAGGGCCTATAATTCACCCCTCCACTTT	CASSGGPRAYNSPLHF
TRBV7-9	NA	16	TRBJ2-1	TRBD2	TGTGCCAGCAGCTTAGGTATCGAGCGGGGTTGGGATGAGCAGTTCTTC	CASSLGIERGWDEQFF
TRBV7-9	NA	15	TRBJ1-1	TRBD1	TGTGCCAGCAGCTTAGAAGGACAGGGCTTAACTGAAGCTTTCTTT	CASSLEGQGLTEAFF
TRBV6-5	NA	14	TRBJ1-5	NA	TGTGCCAGCAGCCCCGGTACAGATAATCAGCCCCAGCATTTT	CASSPGTDNQPQHF
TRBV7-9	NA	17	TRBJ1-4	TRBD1	TGTGCCAGCAGCCATACCTCCACAGGGGGCCGGCGGGAAAAACTGTTTTTT	CASSHTSTGGRREKLFF
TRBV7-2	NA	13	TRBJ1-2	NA	TGTGCCAGCAGCTTAGGAGGTTCCGCCGGCTACACCTTC	CASSLGGSAGYTF
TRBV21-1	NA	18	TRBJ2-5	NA	TGTGCCAGCAGCAAGGTGGAACTAGCGGGGAAAAGAGAAGAGACCCAGTACTTC	CASSKVELAGKREETQYF
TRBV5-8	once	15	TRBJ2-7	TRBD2	TGTGCCAGCAGACTGAGCGGGGGAGGGAGCTACGAGCAGTACTTC	CASRLSGGGSYEQYF
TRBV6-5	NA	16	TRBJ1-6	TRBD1	TGTGCCAGCAGTTCGACTACAGGGGGCGGTAATTCACCCCTCCACTTT	CASSSTTGGGNSPLHF
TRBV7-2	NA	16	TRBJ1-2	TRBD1	TGTGCCAGCAGCTTTCCGCCGGGACAGGGTACTGATGGCTACACCTTC	CASSFPPGQGTDGYTF
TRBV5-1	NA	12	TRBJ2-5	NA	TGCGCCAGCAGCCGTTCGGAAGAGACCCAGTACTTC	CASSRSEETQYF
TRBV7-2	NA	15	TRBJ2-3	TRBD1	TGTGCCAGCAGCCAAACAGGGGGCAGGACAGATACGCAGTATTTT	CASSQTGGRTDTQYF
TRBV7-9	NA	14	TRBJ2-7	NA	TGTGCCAGCAGCTTTTTAGGTGTGGTGGACGAGCAGTACTTC	CASSFLGVVDEQYF
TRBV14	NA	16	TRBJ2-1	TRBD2	TGTGCCAGCAGCCAAGTCCTAGCGGGAGCATACAATGAGCAGTTCTTC	CASSQVLAGAYNEQFF
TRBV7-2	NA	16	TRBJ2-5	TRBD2	TGTGCCAGCAGCCGCATCGGACTAGCGGGGGAAGAGAGCCAGTACTTC	CASSRIGLAGEESQYF
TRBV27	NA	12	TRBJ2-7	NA	TGTGCCAGCAGTCCAGGTCCCTACGAGCAGTACTTC	CASSPGPYEQYF
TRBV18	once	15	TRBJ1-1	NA	TGTGCCAGCTCACCACCATGGGCCCCGGGGACTGAAGCTTTCTTT	CASSPPWAPGTEAFF
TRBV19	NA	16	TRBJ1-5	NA	TGTGCCAGTAGTCCCTCGGGGAGGCGGGGAAGTCAGCCCCAGCATTTT	CASSPSGRRGSQPQHF
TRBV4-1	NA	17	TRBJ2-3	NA	TGCGCCAGCAGCCAAGATTCCCCGGCCACGGGGGCAGATACGCAGTATTTT	CASSQDSPATGADTQYF
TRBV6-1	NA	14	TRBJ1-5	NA	TGTGCCAGCAGTGAATACGGGGACAATCAGCCCCAGCATTTT	CASSEYGDNQPQHF
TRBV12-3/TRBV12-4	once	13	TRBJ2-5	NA	TGTGCCAGCAGTAGACAAGGCCGGGAGACCCAGTACTTC	CASSRQGRETQYF
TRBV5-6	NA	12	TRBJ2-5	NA	TGTGCCAGCAGCCCTTTGGGGGGTACCCAGTACTTC	CASSPLGGTQYF
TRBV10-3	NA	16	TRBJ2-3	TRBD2	TGTGCCATCGGAAAACTAGCGGGGTCGGGCACAGATACGCAGTATTTT	CAIGKLAGSGTDTQYF
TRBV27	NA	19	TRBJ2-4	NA	TGTGCCAGCAGTTTATACGAAAATCCGGCGGGACTAGCCAAAAACATTCAGTACTTC	CASSLYENPAGLAKNIQYF
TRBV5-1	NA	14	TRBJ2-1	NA	TGCGCCAGCAGGGGCGGGGTGGGATACAATGAGCAGTTCTTC	CASRGGVGYNEQFF
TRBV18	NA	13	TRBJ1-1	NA	TGTGCCAGCTCCCAGGGCCTGAACACTGAAGCTTTCTTT	CASSQGLNTEAFF
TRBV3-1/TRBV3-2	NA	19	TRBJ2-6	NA	TGTGCCAGCAGCCCCCGGGGGGCAGGGTTAGGGTCTGGGGCCAACGTCCTGACTTTC	CASSPRGAGLGSGANVLTF
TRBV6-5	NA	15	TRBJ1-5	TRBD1	TGTGCCAGCAGTCTAGGGACAGCTAGCAATCAGCCCCAGCATTTT	CASSLGTASNQPQHF
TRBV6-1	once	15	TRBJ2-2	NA	TGTGCCAGCAGTGAAGAGTACGGGCCCACCGGGGAGCTGTTTTTT	CASSEEYGPTGELFF
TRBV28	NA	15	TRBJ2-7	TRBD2	TGTGCCAGCAGTTTACGGCTAGCGGGCCCCTACGAGCAGTACTTC	CASSLRLAGPYEQYF
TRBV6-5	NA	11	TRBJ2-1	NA	TGTGCCAGCGGGCCCCACCGTGAGCAGTTCTTC	CASGPHREQFF
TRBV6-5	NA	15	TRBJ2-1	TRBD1	TGTGCCAGCAGTTACGGACGCTACAGGGGCGGTGAGCAGTTCTTC	CASSYGRYRGGEQFF
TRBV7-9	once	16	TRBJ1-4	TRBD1	TGTGCCAGCAGCTCTCACCGGACAGGGGAGAATGAAAAACTGTTTTTT	CASSSHRTGENEKLFF
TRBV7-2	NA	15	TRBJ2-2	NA	TGTGCCAGCAGCTTATCGCGCACGAACACCGGGGAGCTGTTTTTT	CASSLSRTNTGELFF
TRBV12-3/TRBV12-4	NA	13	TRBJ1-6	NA	TGTGCCAGCAGTTTTAGGCGTTTCTATCCCCTCCACTTT	CASSFRRFYPLHF
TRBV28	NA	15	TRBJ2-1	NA	TGTGCCAGCAGCCAAGCGGGGGAGGGGGCGAATGAGCAGTTCTTC	CASSQAGEGANEQFF
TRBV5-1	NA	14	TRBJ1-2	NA	TGCGCCAGCAGCTTGGACCTACAGGGTTACGGCTACACCTTC	CASSLDLQGYGYTF
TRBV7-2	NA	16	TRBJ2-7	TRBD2	TGTGCCAGCAGCTTAGCGGGACTAGCGGGAGATGTCGAGCAGTACTTC	CASSLAGLAGDVEQYF
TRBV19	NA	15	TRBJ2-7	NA	TGTGCCAGTAGTATAGATCGTCGGGGCATGGGCGAGCAGTACTTC	CASSIDRRGMGEQYF